This section outlines one TCR beta chain sequence together with its context. Its antigen is still unknown. Timing groups of about 4 and about 12 weeks for second doses were pooled. The CDR3 has 14 residues. V was pared by 7 bases and J by 7 bases, with 6 bases of the junction left unmatched. Germline CDR1 and CDR2: LNHDA and SQIVND (reference sequence). These data belong to a study of T cell responses to AZD1222 COVID-19 vaccine. Using immunoSEQ multiplex PCR, the repertoire was profiled, and TCRdb retains in-frame clones only, with some absent. This table has over 45,000 clones, roughly 90% appearing once. Overall study findings and caveats: Seropositive status at baseline applied to only 5 to 7 AZD1222 recipients. Among the donors, most were white British and more were female, and clonal diversity was possibly underestimated.

The V call is TRBV19, the J call TRBJ2-2; TRBD2 matches at 10 bases. The material was peripheral blood, obtained 28 days after the second AZD1222 dose. This sequence originates from an adult who received the AZD1222 COVID-19 vaccine. CDR3 amino acids: CASTLAGGGGELFF. The CDR3 bases are TGTGCCAGTACCTTAGCGGGAGGAGGCGGGGAGCTGTTTTTT. The full variable domain, in which reference TRBV19 and TRBJ2-2 provide the parts outside the CDR3, is DGGITQSPKYLFRKEGQNVTLSCEQNLNHDAMYWYRQDPGQGLRLIYYSQIVNDFQKGDIAEGYSVSREKKESFPLTVTSAQKNPTAFYLCASTLAGGGGELFFGEGSRLTVL.